Presented here are 29 T cell receptor beta chains from one specimen sequenced in a study of T cells in Graves' hyperthyroidism and ophthalmopathy. From RNA transcripts, TCR beta CDR3 regions were amplified. HTBI primers were used for first-round RT-PCR of the TCR CDR3. TCRdb redid the calling of the multiplex PCR reads with MiXCR, one entry per CDR3 protein. The repertoire holds 540,000 or so distinct CDR3 sequences, with approximately 14% as singletons. Sequenced material: blood. All receptors derive from a woman in her twenties or thirties with Graves' hyperthyroidism.

The rearrangement links TRBV5-4 to TRBJ1-4; D not resolved. This CDR3 contains 16 residues. Trimming removed 5 bases from V and 0 bases from J, with 14 bases in between. Germline V gene sequence: CDR1 SGHNT, CDR2 YYREEE (reference sequence). As DNA, the CDR3 is TGTGCCAGCAGTTCCGGACTCGAACCAACTAATGAAAAACTGTTTTTT. It encodes CASSSGLEPTNEKLFF.

The chain combines TRBV7-8 with TRBJ2-3, with TRBD2 matching 8 bases. The V gene's germline CDR1 is SGHVS and CDR2 FQNEAQ. The CDR3 extends over 18 amino acids. V lost 4 bases, J lost 4 bases, and 16 bases stayed unmatched. CDR3 coding DNA: TGTGCCAGCAGCTCGTCCCTAGCGGGCCGCGATTTAGCAGATACGCAGTATTTT. Residues: CASSSSLAGRDLADTQYF.

This clonotype was detected many times. V usage is TRBV5-1 and J usage is TRBJ2-2, with 7 bases aligning to TRBD1. This CDR3 region has 13 residues. Germline lookup yields CDR1 SGHRS and CDR2 YFSETQ. After removal of 5 bases from V and 5 bases from J, the junction contained 3 bases not matched to a gene. The CDR3 DNA reads TGCGCCAGCAGTTGGGGACAGACCGGGGAGCTGTTTTTT. Translation: CASSWGQTGELFF. Variable domain in full (rest from reference TRBV5-1 and TRBJ2-2): KAGVTQTPRYLIKTRGQQVTLSCSPISGHRSVSWYQQTPGQGLQFLFEYFSETQRNKGNFPGRFSGRQFSNSRSEMNVSTLELGDSALYLCASSWGQTGELFFGEGSRLTVL.

Notes on this clonotype: A much larger clone differs by one base, so this may be a read error. The CDR3 coding sequence is TGTGCCAGCAGCTTAGCGCCTCTAGAGTGGGTATACACAGATACGCAGTATTTT. It encodes CASSLAPLEWVYTDTQYF. The V and J genes are TRBV7-2 and TRBJ2-3; D remains ambiguous. The germline CDR1 and CDR2 sequences are SGHTA and FQGNSA. CDR3 length equals 18 residues. V was clipped by 0 bases and J by 2 bases, with 18 bases between them.

This clonotype was seen a few times. The chain combines TRBV30 with TRBJ2-7; D assignment may be TRBD1 or TRBD2 (5 bases each). This CDR3 contains 11 residues. Germline lookup yields CDR1 GTSNPN and CDR2 SVGIG (reference sequence). Trimming removed 0 bases from V and 6 bases from J, with 6 bases in between. CDR3 nucleotide sequence: TGTGCCTGGAGTGTGGGGGTCGAGCAGTACTTC. Protein sequence: CAWSVGVEQYF.

This clonotype was picked up many times. The V gene is TRBV28, the J gene TRBJ2-1, with D perhaps TRBD2 (6 bases). Trimming shortened V by 3 bases and J by 6 bases, and 15 bases separated the two germline ends. The CDR3 spans 15 residues. Germline CDR1 is MDHEN and CDR2 is SYDVKM. CDR3 loop: CASSLGLGVGNEQFF. CDR3 coding DNA: TGTGCCAGCAGTTTGGGACTCGGAGTGGGCAATGAGCAGTTCTTC. Complete variable domain (other parts from reference TRBV28 and TRBJ2-1): DVKVTQSSRYLVKRTGEKVFLECVQDMDHENMFWYRQDPGLGLRLIYFSYDVKMKEKGDIPEGYSVSREKKERFSLILESASTNQTSMYLCASSLGLGVGNEQFFGPGTRLTVL.

This clonotype was found many times. The J gene is TRBJ1-5, the V gene TRBV6-6, with TRBD1 as a possible D gene (5 bases). Trimming shortened V by 2 bases and J by 6 bases, and 11 bases separated the two germline ends. The CDR3 totals 14 residues. Per the germline V gene, CDR1 is MNHNY and CDR2 is SVGAGI (reference sequence). CDR3: CASSYRGGAQPQHF. The CDR3 nucleotides are TGTGCCAGCAGTTACCGAGGTGGGGCTCAGCCCCAGCATTTT.

The chain has TRBV20-1 and TRBJ2-7, with unresolved D. Germline lookup yields CDR1 DFQATT and CDR2 SNEGSKA (reference sequence). V lost 8 bases and J 2 bases, leaving 10 bases between the germline ends. The CDR3 is 11 amino acids. CDR3 in amino acids: CSSQAPYEQYF. The CDR3 bases are TGCAGTAGCCAAGCACCCTACGAGCAGTACTTC.

This clonotype was seen ten or more times. The chain carries TRBV7-2 and TRBJ2-1; D perhaps matches TRBD1 (6 bases). Germline V CDR1 and CDR2: SGHTA, FQGNSA. This CDR3 comprises 13 residues. V dropped 5 bases and J dropped 10 bases, with 15 bases sitting between them. CDR3 region: CASSHGQILEQFF. Here the CDR3 DNA reads TGTGCCAGCAGCCACGGACAGATATTAGAGCAGTTCTTC.

This clonotype was counted ten times or more. The V call is TRBV2, the J call TRBJ2-7, with a weak D call TRBD2 (7 bases). CDR1 is SNHLY and CDR2 is FYNNEI in the germline V gene. The V end was cut by 2 bases, the J end by 0 bases, with 14 bases between. The CDR3 length is 16 residues. CDR3 region: CASSERGALASYEQYF. The CDR3 nucleotides read TGTGCCAGCAGTGAACGGGGGGCCCTCGCCTCCTACGAGCAGTACTTC.

This clonotype was counted many times. The chain combines TRBV27 with TRBJ2-1, with D maybe TRBD1 (5 bases). This CDR3 contains 13 residues. With 7 bases removed from V and 10 bases from J, the gap between germline ends came to 17 bases. The germline gives CDR1 MNHEY, CDR2 SMNVEV (reference sequence). CDR3 amino acids: CASTLRPTAEQFF. CDR3 bases: TGTGCCAGCACCCTACGGCCGACAGCCGAGCAGTTCTTC.

This clonotype was seen ten or more times. The chain is built from TRBV20-1 and TRBJ2-2; 9 bases are shared with TRBD1. The CDR3 covers 16 residues. V gave up 5 bases and J gave up 5 bases; unmatched junction bases: 12. The germline V gene encodes CDR1 DFQATT and CDR2 SNEGSKA (reference sequence). The CDR3 nucleotides are TGCAGTGCTTCCAACAGGGGGCAACCTTCTACCGGGGAGCTGTTTTTT. Residues: CSASNRGQPSTGELFF.

This clonotype showed up many times. The V call is TRBV2, the J call TRBJ2-3; TRBD2 agrees at 7 bases. The length of the CDR3 is 16 residues. V lost 5 bases and J lost 4; bases outside the gene matches: 12. CDR1 is SNHLY and CDR2 is FYNNEI in the germline V gene. This chain's CDR3 is CASSYTGGALPDTQYF. In DNA form, the CDR3 reads TGTGCCAGCAGTTACACGGGAGGTGCCCTGCCAGATACGCAGTATTTT.

A few counts support this clonotype. The chain couples TRBV19 to TRBJ2-1; 7 positions agree with TRBD1. In germline, CDR1 is LNHDA, CDR2 SQIVND (reference sequence). The junction had 12 bases not matched to a gene; V was cut back by 0 bases and J by 7 bases. This CDR3 is built from 17 residues. CDR3 nucleotides: TGTGCCAGTAGTATAGACATAGACAGGGTAGCTAGGAATGAGCAGTTCTTC. Residues: CASSIDIDRVARNEQFF.

The sample holds many counts of this clonotype. V and J are TRBV12-3 or TRBV12-4 and TRBJ2-1, with TRBD2 matching over 12 bases. CDR3 size: 16 residues. Losses at the gene ends were 3 bases for V and 2 bases for J; bases not matched to a gene: 2. The DNA for the CDR3 is TGTGCCAGCAGTTTGACTAGCGGGAGACCCTACAATGAGCAGTTCTTC. Amino acids: CASSLTSGRPYNEQFF.

Ten or more counts support this clonotype. This CDR3 is CASSPSLEGLDTQYF. DNA for the CDR3: TGCGCCAGCAGCCCGTCTCTCGAGGGACTTGATACGCAGTATTTT. The chain joins TRBV5-1 to TRBJ2-3, with D maybe TRBD2 (6 bases). Trimming pared 4 bases from V and 6 bases from J, leaving 18 bases between. Germline assignment: CDR1 SGHRS and CDR2 YFSETQ. This CDR3 has 15 residues.

Many counts were recorded for this clonotype. V usage is TRBV6-1 and J usage is TRBJ2-3, with 11 bases aligning to TRBD2. The CDR3 extends over 15 amino acids. Germline V lookup: CDR1 MNHNS, CDR2 SASEGT. V lost 5 bases to trimming and J lost 4 bases; unmatched junction nucleotides: 5. CDR3 residues: CASSILAGVADTQYF. In DNA, the CDR3 is TGTGCCAGCAGTATACTAGCGGGAGTTGCAGATACGCAGTATTTT.

With regard to this clonotype: A read error may explain this, as a much larger clone is one base away. This rearrangement joins TRBV6-1 to TRBJ2-1; 14 bases map to TRBD2. V dropped 2 bases and J dropped 10; count of bases not matched to a gene: 13. CDR3 length: 18 amino acids. Germline lookup yields CDR1 MNHNS and CDR2 SASEGT. CDR3 loop: CASSESSRLAGGPGEQFF. As DNA, the CDR3 is TGTGCCAGCAGTGAATCTTCCCGACTAGCGGGAGGGCCGGGGGAGCAGTTCTTC.

This clonotype was observed many times. This chain joins TRBV20-1 and TRBJ2-5; no clear D. The CDR3 runs to 10 residues. Germline CDR1 DFQATT, CDR2 SNEGSKA (reference sequence). Trimming removed 2 bases from V and 5 bases from J, with 3 bases in between. CDR3: CSARWETQYF. The CDR3 DNA sequence: TGCAGTGCTAGATGGGAGACCCAGTACTTC.

The rearrangement uses TRBV6-2 or TRBV6-3 and TRBJ2-1; TRBD2 agrees at 12 bases. The V and J ends lost 6 bases and 7 bases, in that order; junction bases with no gene match: 4. The V gene's germline CDR1 is MNHEY and CDR2 SVGEGT. The CDR3 totals 14 residues. The CDR3 here is CASRETSGGNEQFF. In nucleotides, the CDR3 is TGTGCCAGCAGGGAGACTAGCGGGGGTAATGAGCAGTTCTTC.

The chain links TRBV6-1 to TRBJ1-5, with 10 positions matching TRBD1. Germline CDR1 is MNHNS and CDR2 is SASEGT. The junction had 11 bases not matched to a gene; V was cut back by 6 bases and J by 6 bases. The CDR3 has 16 amino acids. Written as DNA, the CDR3 is TGTGCCAGCAGAGATACCGGGACAGGGGCGGCTCAGCCCCAGCATTTT. It specifies CASRDTGTGAAQPQHF.

This chain links TRBV7-3 with TRBJ2-1, with 16 bases lining up with TRBD2. The ends lost 2 bases at V and 2 bases at J; junction bases unmatched: 6. The CDR3 covers 19 residues. Looked up from germline, CDR1 is SGHTA and CDR2 is FQGTGA. CDR3: CASSLGTSGRAYPYNEQFF. For the CDR3, the DNA is TGTGCCAGCAGCTTAGGGACTAGCGGGAGGGCCTATCCCTACAATGAGCAGTTCTTC.

The V and J genes are TRBV5-1 and TRBJ1-2, with 7 bases fitting TRBD1. The CDR3 totals 14 residues. The V segment lost 0 bases and the J segment 4 bases; nucleotides outside the gene matches: 3. CDR1 and CDR2 from the germline V gene are SGHRS and YFSETQ. As DNA, the CDR3 is TGCGCCAGCAGCTTGGACAGGGGAGCCTATGGCTACACCTTC. The encoded protein is CASSLDRGAYGYTF.

This clonotype was detected a few times. Since no conserved phenylalanine or tryptophan closes the CDR3, a read error is the likely cause. The rearrangement joins TRBV25-1 to TRBJ1-2, with D uncertain. V was pared by 6 bases and J by 4 bases, with 15 bases between. The CDR3 sequence is 14 residues long. Germline values: CDR1 MGHDK, CDR2 SYGVNS. The CDR3 DNA follows: TGTGCCAGCAGCGAGAGAAACTCTCTCTATGGCTACACCCTC. This encodes CASSERNSLYGYTL.

In this sample, this clonotype turned up many times. The V gene is TRBV7-9, the J gene TRBJ1-1, with D unresolved. The CDR3 runs to 15 residues. V was trimmed by 2 bases and J by 0 bases, leaving 10 bases between them. Germline assignment: CDR1 SEHNR and CDR2 FQNEAQ (reference sequence). The CDR3 sequence is CASSLSGGVNTEAFF. As DNA, the CDR3 is TGTGCCAGCAGCTTATCGGGTGGAGTGAACACTGAAGCTTTCTTT.

Points on this clonotype: Compared with germline, one end of the junction differs, possibly owing to a read error. The rearrangement uses TRBV25-1 and TRBJ2-7; no clear D gene. CDR1 is MGHDK, CDR2 SYGVNS, per germline. CDR3 length: 14 residues. The CDR3 sequence is CASSELDHSYEQYF. The DNA for the CDR3 is TGCGCCAGCAGTGAACTCGACCACTCCTACGAGCAGTACTTC.

This clonotype occurred a few times. The V and J genes are TRBV27 and TRBJ2-1; 10 bases fit TRBD2. V was pared by 3 bases and J by 4 bases, with 15 bases of the junction left unmatched. This CDR3 region has 19 residues. Per germline, CDR1 MNHEY and CDR2 SMNVEV (reference sequence). The CDR3 loop reads CASSFSGLDSGRRYNEQFF. In DNA, the CDR3 is TGTGCCAGCAGTTTTAGTGGCCTAGATAGCGGGAGGAGGTACAATGAGCAGTTCTTC.

A few counts support this clonotype. The chain combines TRBV6-4 with TRBJ2-2, with D perhaps TRBD1 (6 bases). Germline V gene lookup returns CDR1 MRHNA and CDR2 SNTAGT. Trimming took off 6 bases at V and 5 bases at J, with 16 bases between the two ends. The CDR3 loop spans 15 amino acids. CDR3 protein: CASRRGFWGTGELFF. CDR3 coding DNA: TGTGCCAGCAGGAGGGGGTTCTGGGGGACCGGGGAGCTGTTTTTT.

The rearrangement uses TRBV6-1 and TRBJ1-5; D not resolved. The germline V and J ends were trimmed by 5 bases and 1 base, with 9 bases remaining between them. Germline CDR1 MNHNS, CDR2 SASEGT. The CDR3 spans 14 residues. CDR3 bases: TGTGCCAGCAGTTCCGCACAGAGCAATCAGCCCCAGCATTTT. Its translation: CASSSAQSNQPQHF.